The rows below give T cell receptor beta chains drawn from one sample of a study of cytomegalovirus exposure and HLA in healthy donors. Clones were sequenced by immunoSEQ multiplex PCR, and TCRdb holds only the in-frame ones, with some missing. The specimen's table records 50,000 to 80,000 clones. What was sequenced was PBMCs. These receptors came from a woman aged 18-29 years in good health and CMV-seronegative. The CDR3 runs from the conserved cysteine through the conserved F or W. D genes are given only for firm matches. For some rows the clone size is stated as once, few or many, or as a class when expanded; others skip it.

v_call: TRBV19
j_call: TRBJ1-5
clone_size: -
d_call: TRBD1
cdr3_nt: TGTGCCAGTAGTTCCCGGGACAGGGGGCTTAATCAGCCCCAGCATTTT
cdr3_aa: CASSSRDRGLNQPQHF

v_call: TRBV4-2
j_call: TRBJ2-7
clone_size: -
d_call: TRBD1
cdr3_nt: TGTGCCAGCAGCCCCCTCGGACAGGGCCCCCACGAGCAGTACTTC
cdr3_aa: CASSPLGQGPHEQYF

v_call: TRBV30
j_call: TRBJ2-1
clone_size: -
d_call: TRBD2
cdr3_nt: TGTGCCTGGAGTCCTAACCGGGGGGCCTACAATGAGCAGTTCTTC
cdr3_aa: CAWSPNRGAYNEQFF

v_call: TRBV5-1
j_call: TRBJ2-7
clone_size: -
d_call: -
cdr3_nt: TGCGCCAGCAGCGCGGATGATAGATACGAGCAGTACTTC
cdr3_aa: CASSADDRYEQYF

v_call: TRBV29-1
j_call: TRBJ1-1
clone_size: -
d_call: -
cdr3_nt: TGCAGCGCCTGGGGGATTCAGGGGACCACTGAAGCTTTCTTT
cdr3_aa: CSAWGIQGTTEAFF

v_call: TRBV19
j_call: TRBJ1-5
clone_size: -
d_call: TRBD1
cdr3_nt: TGTGCCAGTAGTTTCTGGGACAGGAGCAATCAGCCCCAGCATTTT
cdr3_aa: CASSFWDRSNQPQHF

v_call: TRBV11-3
j_call: TRBJ2-1
clone_size: -
d_call: TRBD1
cdr3_nt: TGTGCCAGCAGTGAACACGACAGGGCGGCCTACAATGAGCAGTTCTTC
cdr3_aa: CASSEHDRAAYNEQFF

v_call: TRBV29-1
j_call: TRBJ2-3
clone_size: -
d_call: TRBD1
cdr3_nt: TGCAGCGTTGAATTGTTAGGGGACAGGGTGGATTTT
cdr3_aa: CSVELLGDRVDF

v_call: TRBV13
j_call: TRBJ1-1
clone_size: -
d_call: -
cdr3_nt: TGTGCCAGCAGTCCCGGGTCGATGATCACTGAAGCTTTCTTT
cdr3_aa: CASSPGSMITEAFF

v_call: TRBV19
j_call: TRBJ1-1
clone_size: medium-sized
d_call: -
cdr3_nt: TGTGCCAGTACCGACTATGGAGCTGAAGCTTTCTTT
cdr3_aa: CASTDYGAEAFF

v_call: TRBV5-6
j_call: TRBJ1-5
clone_size: -
d_call: -
cdr3_nt: TGTGCCAGCAGCTTGGCATCAGGGGTAGGCCAGCCCCAGCATTTT
cdr3_aa: CASSLASGVGQPQHF

v_call: TRBV25-1
j_call: TRBJ2-5
clone_size: -
d_call: TRBD1
cdr3_nt: TGTGCCAGCAGTGAAAGGACAGGGGGGGTTTTCGAGACCCAGTACTTC
cdr3_aa: CASSERTGGVFETQYF

v_call: TRBV19
j_call: TRBJ1-2
clone_size: -
d_call: TRBD1
cdr3_nt: TGTGCCAGTAGTATCACGACAGGGGGGTATGGCTACACCTTC
cdr3_aa: CASSITTGGYGYTF

v_call: TRBV7-9
j_call: TRBJ1-3
clone_size: -
d_call: -
cdr3_nt: TGTGCCAGCAGCCAGGGGCGACAGAGGGGAAACACCATATATTTT
cdr3_aa: CASSQGRQRGNTIYF

v_call: TRBV4-1
j_call: TRBJ2-1
clone_size: -
d_call: TRBD2
cdr3_nt: TGCGCCAGCAGCCAAGGGGCGGGGGGGGAGGTCTTC
cdr3_aa: CASSQGAGGEVF

v_call: TRBV15
j_call: TRBJ1-5
clone_size: -
d_call: -
cdr3_nt: TGTGCCACCAGCAGAGATGATCGGGATCGACCCCAGCATTTT
cdr3_aa: CATSRDDRDRPQHF

v_call: TRBV4-2
j_call: TRBJ1-3
clone_size: -
d_call: TRBD1
cdr3_nt: TGTGCCAGCAGCCAAGAGGGACAGGGTTCTTCTGGAAACACCATATATTTT
cdr3_aa: CASSQEGQGSSGNTIYF

v_call: TRBV19
j_call: TRBJ2-1
clone_size: -
d_call: -
cdr3_nt: TGTGCCAGTAGTATAGCGGGACAAGACAATGAGCAGTTCTTC
cdr3_aa: CASSIAGQDNEQFF

v_call: TRBV19
j_call: TRBJ2-7
clone_size: -
d_call: -
cdr3_nt: TGTGCCAGTAGTATAGGGTTTCCCTGGAGTTACGAGCAGTACTTC
cdr3_aa: CASSIGFPWSYEQYF

v_call: TRBV4-1
j_call: TRBJ2-1
clone_size: -
d_call: TRBD2
cdr3_nt: TGCGCCAGCAGCCGAGGGCGGGGGGTCGGTGAGCAGTTCTTC
cdr3_aa: CASSRGRGVGEQFF

v_call: TRBV18
j_call: TRBJ2-3
clone_size: -
d_call: TRBD2
cdr3_nt: TGTGCCAGCTCCCTAGCGGGGGGGCCGGATACGCAGTATTTT
cdr3_aa: CASSLAGGPDTQYF

v_call: TRBV27
j_call: TRBJ2-7
clone_size: -
d_call: TRBD1
cdr3_nt: TGTGCCAGCAGTTTAGTTAGGGGACAGGGTTCCTACGAGCAGTACTTC
cdr3_aa: CASSLVRGQGSYEQYF

v_call: TRBV29-1
j_call: TRBJ2-3
clone_size: -
d_call: -
cdr3_nt: TGCAGCGCCAACAGGGCCCCCACAGATACGCAGTATTTT
cdr3_aa: CSANRAPTDTQYF

v_call: TRBV30
j_call: TRBJ2-2
clone_size: -
d_call: TRBD2
cdr3_nt: TGTGCCAGACGGATAGCGGGGAACACCGGGGAGCTGTTTTTT
cdr3_aa: CARRIAGNTGELFF

v_call: TRBV18
j_call: TRBJ1-3
clone_size: -
d_call: -
cdr3_nt: TGTGCCAGCTCACCACGACAGAACACCATATATTTT
cdr3_aa: CASSPRQNTIYF

v_call: TRBV4-2
j_call: TRBJ2-6
clone_size: -
d_call: -
cdr3_nt: TGTGCCAGCAGCCGGGGGCGTGGGGCCAACGTCCTGACTTTC
cdr3_aa: CASSRGRGANVLTF